This T cell receptor beta chain comes out of a study of blood T cell repertoires in COVID-19. V was pared by 7 bases and J by 6 bases, with 16 bases between. This CDR3 comprises 14 residues. The germline V gene encodes CDR1 MNHEY and CDR2 SVGAGI. The repertoire was sequenced with immunoSEQ multiplex PCR; TCRdb's copy has only in-frame clones and lacks some. The sample has 150,000 to 200,000 clones, just under 80% seen once. This clonotype was sampled from a woman aged 80 or over with active or convalescent COVID-19. The material sequenced was peripheral blood. The chain links TRBV6-5 to TRBJ1-5, with D possibly being TRBD1 (5 bases). The CDR3 region is CASTPLGASQPQHF. CDR3 bases: TGTGCCAGCACTCCGTTAGGGGCTAGTCAGCCCCAGCATTTT.